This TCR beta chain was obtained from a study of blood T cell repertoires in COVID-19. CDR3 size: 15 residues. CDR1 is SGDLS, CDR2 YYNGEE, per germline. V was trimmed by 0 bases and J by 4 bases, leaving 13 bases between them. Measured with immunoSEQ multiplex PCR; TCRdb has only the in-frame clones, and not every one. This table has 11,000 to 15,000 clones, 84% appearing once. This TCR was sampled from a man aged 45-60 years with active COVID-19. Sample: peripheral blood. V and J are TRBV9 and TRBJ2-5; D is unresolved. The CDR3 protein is CASSVAGVTGETQYF. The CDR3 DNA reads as TGTGCCAGCAGCGTAGCTGGAGTGACCGGAGAGACCCAGTACTTC.